This TCR beta chain was documented in a study of blood T cell repertoires in COVID-19. The CDR3 is 14 amino acids. The V and J ends lost 6 bases and 6 bases, in that order; junction bases with no gene match: 9. The V gene's germline CDR1 is SGHRS and CDR2 YFSETQ. Sequencing was performed with immunoSEQ multiplex PCR; in TCRdb, only in-frame clones are kept and a portion is missing. The table includes about 71,000 clones, roughly 80% detected once. The origin of this receptor is a man between 25 and 39 years old with COVID-19, enrolled during active disease. Material: peripheral blood. V and J are TRBV5-1 and TRBJ2-1; 7 bases are shared with TRBD2. This CDR3 is CASTPSGHINEQFF. For the CDR3, the DNA is TGCGCCAGCACCCCTAGCGGCCACATCAATGAGCAGTTCTTC.